Following are 5 T cell receptor beta chains from one sample sequenced in a study of T cell repertoires in cytomegalovirus infection. No antigens are known for them. TCRdb processed the reads anew with MiXCR; each CDR3 protein has one entry. Counted here are 400,000 to 600,000 distinct CDR3 sequences, roughly 42% occurring once; the ten biggest clones make up 40% to 50%. This specimen was cultured PBMCs, taken from culture after CMV antigen stimulation. The receptor set was obtained from a human donor in good health (CMV status not recorded). Some clones in this sample may be carry-over from other donors' samples.

The V gene is TRBV7-8, the J gene TRBJ2-2, with 8 bases that match TRBD1. The V and J ends lost 6 bases and 7 bases, in that order; junction bases with no gene match: 7. Germline V CDR1 and CDR2: SGHVS, FQNEAQ. The CDR3 is 14 amino acids. For the CDR3, the DNA is TGTGCCAGCAGAGCTGACAGGGGCTACGGGGAGCTGTTTTTT. Encoded protein: CASRADRGYGELFF.

The V gene is TRBV11-2, the J gene TRBJ2-5; 10 positions match TRBD1. The CDR3 is 15 residues long. In germline, CDR1 is SGHAT, CDR2 FQNNGV. V lost 4 bases and J lost 1; bases outside the gene matches: 3. The DNA for the CDR3 is TGTGCCAGCAGCTGGACAGGGGGGGTCCAAGAGACCCAGTACTTC. It is translated as CASSWTGGVQETQYF. Full variable domain (remainder filled in from reference TRBV11-2 and TRBJ2-5): EAGVAQSPRYKIIEKRQSVAFWCNPISGHATLYWYQQILGQGPKLLIQFQNNGVVDDSQLPKDRFSAERLKGVDSTLKIQPAKLEDSAVYLCASSWTGGVQETQYFGPGTRLLVL.

This clonotype turned up a few times. The rearrangement links TRBV7-2 to TRBJ1-2; no clear D gene. This CDR3 comprises 16 residues. Germline V gives CDR1 SGHTA, CDR2 FQGNSA. The V end lost 4 bases, the J end lost 1 base, and 16 bases lay between the germline ends. CDR3 DNA sequence: TGTGCCAGCAGCTCTCTAGCGGTGCCGGGTAACTATGGCTACACCTTC. The encoded protein is CASSSLAVPGNYGYTF.

The chain combines TRBV19 with TRBJ2-3, with 8 positions matching TRBD1. The ends lost 6 bases at V and 3 bases at J; junction bases unmatched: 8. In germline, CDR1 is LNHDA, CDR2 SQIVND (reference sequence). The CDR3 totals 15 residues. The CDR3, as DNA: TGTGCCAGTAGCGGACAGGGTGTTCGTACAGATACGCAGTATTTT. It codes for CASSGQGVRTDTQYF.

This clonotype appeared many times. The V gene is TRBV7-6, the J gene TRBJ2-4, with D unresolved. Trimming took 6 bases from V and 1 from J, leaving 13 bases between them. Germline values: CDR1 SGHVS, CDR2 FNYEAQ. This CDR3 contains 15 residues. The CDR3 nucleotides read TGTGCCAGCAGTCCAGATCCCCTTGCCAAAAACATTCAGTACTTC. This gives the protein CASSPDPLAKNIQYF.